The next 26 T cell receptor beta chains were all read from a single sample in a study of shared clonotypes between healthy human individuals. The assay was immunoSEQ multiplex PCR, and TCRdb's table has in-frame clones only and misses some. The table shows nearly 600,000 clones, with nearly 97% occurring only once. Terminally differentiated effector memory CD45RA+ cells were left out of the naive CD8 fraction, which was CD45RO-negative and positively selected for CCR7. The sequenced sample was naive CD8+ T cells sorted from blood. These receptors all come from a woman aged 25-40 years in good health.

This chain links TRBV11-2 with TRBJ1-2, with D hard to call. Germline CDR1 SGHAT, CDR2 FQNNGV. The CDR3 extends over 12 amino acids. V lost 5 bases to trimming and J lost 8 bases, with 12 bases between them. CDR3 nucleotides: TGTGCCAGCAGCCGTCCCGATCGGGGCTACACCTTC. Translation: CASSRPDRGYTF. The full variable domain, rest sourced from reference TRBV11-2 and TRBJ1-2, is EAGVAQSPRYKIIEKRQSVAFWCNPISGHATLYWYQQILGQGPKLLIQFQNNGVVDDSQLPKDRFSAERLKGVDSTLKIQPAKLEDSAVYLCASSRPDRGYTFGSGTRLTVV.

The chain couples TRBV7-6 to TRBJ2-7; D remains unclear. V was trimmed by 1 base and J by 6 bases, leaving 10 bases between them. This CDR3 is 13 amino acids long. Germline CDR1 reads SGHVS; CDR2 reads FNYEAQ. CDR3: CASSLVVLGEQYF. DNA of the CDR3: TGTGCCAGCAGCTTAGTAGTCCTCGGCGAGCAGTACTTC.

The V gene is TRBV27, the J gene TRBJ2-7, with D possibly being TRBD2 (7 bases). Between the trimmed V and J ends, which lost 6 bases and 7 bases, there was a span of 16 bases. The CDR3 has 13 amino acids. Germline V gene lookup returns CDR1 MNHEY and CDR2 SMNVEV (reference sequence). In DNA form, the CDR3 reads TGTGCCAGCAGGGGGGGGCCTTACTGGGAGCAGTACTTC. Translation: CASRGGPYWEQYF.

The rearrangement uses TRBV29-1 and TRBJ2-1; 12 positions agree with TRBD2. Germline trimming cut 8 bases from V and 8 bases from J; bases unmatched to any gene: 10. This CDR3 spans 14 amino acids. Per germline, CDR1 SQVTM and CDR2 ANQGSEA. The chain's CDR3 is CSPDRTSGNHEQFF. CDR3 sequence (DNA): TGCAGCCCCGACAGGACTAGCGGGAACCATGAGCAGTTCTTC.

The CDR3, as DNA: TGTGCCAGCAGCTTGAACAGGGCCGAGACCCAGTACTTC. This translates into CASSLNRAETQYF. The chain uses TRBV7-8 and TRBJ2-5; D is perhaps TRBD1 (6 bases). The CDR3 consists of 13 residues. Germline V CDR1 and CDR2: SGHVS, FQNEAQ. Between the trimmed V and J ends, which lost 3 bases and 5 bases, there was a span of 10 bases.

CDR3 amino acids: CATSPAGNLATNEKLFF. CDR3 in DNA: TGTGCCACCAGCCCGGCAGGGAATCTTGCAACTAATGAAAAACTGTTTTTT. V and J are TRBV15 and TRBJ1-4; D perhaps matches TRBD1 (5 bases). CDR1 LNHNV and CDR2 YYDKDF come from the germline V gene (reference sequence). V lost 5 bases to trimming and J lost 0 bases, with 16 bases between them. The CDR3 sequence is 17 residues long.

V usage is TRBV15 and J usage is TRBJ2-3, with TRBD1 matching over 12 bases. Losses at the gene ends were 5 bases for V and 4 bases for J; bases not matched to a gene: 10. The CDR3 sequence is 17 residues long. Germline lookup yields CDR1 LNHNV and CDR2 YYDKDF (reference sequence). The CDR3 DNA follows: TGTGCCACCAGCCCCGGGGACAGGGGGCAGATCGCAGATACGCAGTATTTT. Translated, it gives CATSPGDRGQIADTQYF. Full variable domain (remainder filled in from reference TRBV15 and TRBJ2-3): DAMVIQNPRYQVTQFGKPVTLSCSQTLNHNVMYWYQQKSSQAPKLLFHYYDKDFNNEADTPDNFQSRRPNTSFCFLDIRSPGLGDTAMYLCATSPGDRGQIADTQYFGPGTRLTVL.

V is TRBV6-5 and J is TRBJ2-7; 7 bases match TRBD1. This CDR3 is built from 15 residues. Germline values: CDR1 MNHEY, CDR2 SVGAGI. V trimming: 6 bases; J trimming: 3 bases; junction bases outside the gene matches: 11. CDR3 nucleotides: TGTGCCAGCAGAAACGGGCAGGGGGTTATCTACGAGCAGTACTTC. The encoded protein is CASRNGQGVIYEQYF.

CDR3 in amino acids: CATRETTYEQYF. CDR3 DNA: TGTGCCACCCGGGAGACCACCTACGAGCAGTACTTC. This chain joins TRBV28 and TRBJ2-7; D is possibly TRBD2 (6 bases). Germline V gene lookup returns CDR1 MDHEN and CDR2 SYDVKM. V lost 10 bases and J lost 2, with 12 bases in between. CDR3 length: 12 amino acids.

The chain combines TRBV5-1 with TRBJ2-1; tentatively, D is TRBD1 (6 bases). Germline CDR1 is SGHRS and CDR2 is YFSETQ. Deletions cut 6 bases from V and 0 bases from J, with 10 bases between. The CDR3 extends over 14 amino acids. CDR3 in amino acids: CASNRDTSYNEQFF. In DNA, the CDR3 is TGCGCCAGCAACAGGGACACCTCCTACAATGAGCAGTTCTTC. The complete variable domain, with remaining parts taken from reference TRBV5-1 and TRBJ2-1, reads KAGVTQTPRYLIKTRGQQVTLSCSPISGHRSVSWYQQTPGQGLQFLFEYFSETQRNKGNFPGRFSGRQFSNSRSEMNVSTLELGDSALYLCASNRDTSYNEQFFGPGTRLTVL.

The chain recombines TRBV30 with TRBJ2-2; tentatively, D is TRBD2 (6 bases). The CDR3 length is 15 residues. Looked up from germline, CDR1 is GTSNPN and CDR2 is SVGIG (reference sequence). V was trimmed by 1 base and J by 5 bases, leaving 14 bases between them. The CDR3 here is CAWSAIPGLTGELFF. CDR3 DNA sequence: TGTGCCTGGAGTGCCATACCTGGACTAACCGGGGAGCTGTTTTTT. Full variable domain (rest looked up from reference TRBV30 and TRBJ2-2): SQTIHQWPATLVQPVGSPLSLECTVEGTSNPNLYWYRQAAGRGLQLLFYSVGIGQISSEVPQNLSASRPQDRQFILSSKKLLLSDSGFYLCAWSAIPGLTGELFFGEGSRLTVL.

The chain couples TRBV28 to TRBJ2-3; 8 positions agree with TRBD2. This CDR3 is 15 amino acids long. Germline CDR1 MDHEN, CDR2 SYDVKM. Germline trimming cut 5 bases from V and 0 bases from J; bases unmatched to any gene: 4. The CDR3 protein is CASSPIAGSTDTQYF. DNA of the CDR3: TGTGCCAGCAGTCCGATAGCGGGGAGCACAGATACGCAGTATTTT.

CDR3 protein: CASSLTGLGSPLHF. Here the CDR3 DNA reads TGTGCCAGCAGTTTAACGGGGCTGGGTTCACCCCTCCACTTT. J is TRBJ1-6 and V is TRBV28, with D perhaps TRBD1 (5 bases). V lost 2 bases and J lost 9, with 11 bases in between. The CDR3 consists of 14 residues. Germline CDR1 and CDR2: MDHEN and SYDVKM.

The chain combines TRBV7-9 with TRBJ2-7; 8 bases map to TRBD2. The CDR3 loop spans 15 amino acids. Trimming cost V 6 bases and J 2 bases; bases outside gene matches: 9. Germline CDR1 reads SEHNR; CDR2 reads FQNEAQ (reference sequence). The CDR3: CASSSGGGLAYEQYF. In DNA, the CDR3 is TGTGCCAGCAGTTCGGGAGGGGGACTCGCCTACGAGCAGTACTTC.

This chain links TRBV5-4 with TRBJ1-1; D gene uncertain. Germline CDR1 reads SGHNT; CDR2 reads YYREEE (reference sequence). V was pared by 0 bases and J by 1 base, with 10 bases between. The CDR3 is 15 amino acids. The chain's CDR3 is CASSLGWEENTEAFF. CDR3 coding DNA: TGTGCCAGCAGCTTGGGGTGGGAGGAGAACACTGAAGCTTTCTTT.

This clone has only one observation. V and J are TRBV11-2 and TRBJ1-2; D uncertain. Trimming removed 7 bases from V and 6 bases from J, with 18 bases in between. The CDR3 spans 14 residues. Germline lookup yields CDR1 SGHAT and CDR2 FQNNGV. Here the CDR3 DNA reads TGTGCCAGCACCGAATCTCCCAGATTTAATGGCTACACCTTC. Its protein product is CASTESPRFNGYTF.

This chain connects TRBV6-6 to TRBJ1-5; D gene ambiguous. Per the germline V gene, CDR1 is MNHNY and CDR2 is SVGAGI (reference sequence). The V and J ends lost 0 bases and 0 bases respectively, with 9 bases between them. The CDR3 has 16 residues. CDR3 sequence: CASSYSGRSSNQPQHF. Here the CDR3 DNA reads TGTGCCAGCAGTTACTCGGGCCGGAGTAGCAATCAGCCCCAGCATTTT.

This chain links TRBV6-5 with TRBJ2-5; D unresolved. The length of the CDR3 is 15 residues. Trimming stripped 0 bases from V and 4 bases from J, with 12 bases between. CDR1 and CDR2 from the germline V gene are MNHEY and SVGAGI. Written as DNA, the CDR3 is TGTGCCAGCAGTTACTCGATTGGGGTACGAGAGACCCAGTACTTC. Encoded protein: CASSYSIGVRETQYF.

V gene TRBV15 combines with J gene TRBJ2-5, with 11 bases lining up with TRBD1. The CDR3 spans 15 residues. Per the germline V gene, CDR1 is LNHNV and CDR2 is YYDKDF (reference sequence). Trimming at V came to 1 base and at J to 4 bases, leaving 2 bases not matched to a gene. The chain's CDR3 is CATSRVDRGRETQYF. CDR3 sequence (DNA): TGTGCCACCAGCAGAGTGGACAGGGGGCGAGAGACCCAGTACTTC. Filled out from reference TRBV15 and TRBJ2-5, the complete variable domain reads DAMVIQNPRYQVTQFGKPVTLSCSQTLNHNVMYWYQQKSSQAPKLLFHYYDKDFNNEADTPDNFQSRRPNTSFCFLDIRSPGLGDTAMYLCATSRVDRGRETQYFGPGTRLLVL.

This rearrangement joins TRBV7-8 to TRBJ2-7; 7 positions agree with TRBD2. V lost 5 bases, J lost 5 bases, and 3 bases stayed unmatched. The germline CDR1 and CDR2 sequences are SGHVS and FQNEAQ. This CDR3 has 12 amino acids. CDR3 protein: CASSAAGDEQYF. The CDR3 region has the DNA TGTGCCAGCAGCGCGGCGGGGGACGAGCAGTACTTC.

This chain links TRBV5-5 with TRBJ2-5, with 8 bases aligning to TRBD2. Losses at the gene ends were 1 base for V and 5 bases for J; bases not matched to a gene: 10. The CDR3 runs to 16 residues. Germline V lookup: CDR1 SGHKS, CDR2 YYEKEE (reference sequence). This chain's CDR3 is CASSLTNSGMGETQYF. The CDR3 bases are TGTGCCAGCAGCTTGACCAATAGCGGGATGGGGGAGACCCAGTACTTC.

This clone was counted a few times. One junction end does not reproduce the germline sequence, and a read error may be involved. This chain uses TRBV15 with TRBJ1-5; no firm D call. This CDR3 comprises 13 residues. Germline lookup yields CDR1 LNHNV and CDR2 YYDKDF (reference sequence). The CDR3 coding sequence is TGTGCCACCAGGAGAGCAGGCAATCAGCCCCAGCATTTT. Translated: CATRRAGNQPQHF.

Comment on this clone: At one of its ends the junction is not consistent with the germline gene, which may arise from a read error. This rearrangement joins TRBV15 to TRBJ1-5; D may be TRBD1 (5 bases). The CDR3 is made up of 15 amino acids. In germline, CDR1 is LNHNV, CDR2 YYDKDF (reference sequence). CDR3 sequence (DNA): TGTGCCACCAGCAGAGATAATGGGGACTCAAATCCCCTTTTTTTT. This translates into CATSRDNGDSNPLFF.

As concerns this clone: Within the sample, other DNA sequences also encode this same CDR3. The rearrangement uses TRBV10-3 and TRBJ2-7; no reliable D call. Germline V gene lookup returns CDR1 ENHRY and CDR2 SYGVKD. V lost 0 bases and J lost 4, with 4 bases in between. There are 12 residues in the CDR3. The CDR3 loop reads CAISESGYEQYF. The CDR3 coding sequence is TGTGCCATCAGTGAGTCGGGTTACGAGCAGTACTTC.

This chain uses TRBV10-3 with TRBJ2-1; TRBD2 is a possible D gene (5 bases). CDR1 ENHRY and CDR2 SYGVKD come from the germline V gene. Between the trimmed V and J ends, which lost 2 bases and 4 bases, there was a span of 12 bases. CDR3 length: 15 residues. CDR3 in DNA: TGTGCCATCAGTGAGGTAGCGATGGGATACAATGAGCAGTTCTTC. Translation: CAISEVAMGYNEQFF.

The V gene is TRBV6-5, the J gene TRBJ2-3; tentatively, D is TRBD1 (6 bases). V lost 6 bases and J 1 base, leaving 11 bases between the germline ends. Per germline, CDR1 MNHEY and CDR2 SVGAGI. CDR3 length: 14 residues. CDR3 sequence: CASRRRGGTDTQYF. The CDR3 DNA reads as TGTGCCAGCAGACGCAGGGGAGGCACAGATACGCAGTATTTT.